The 17 T cell receptor beta chains below all came from one sample that was sequenced in a study of shared clonotypes between healthy human individuals. Clones were read by immunoSEQ multiplex PCR, and TCRdb kept only the in-frame ones, dropping some. The top ten clones hold less than 0.25% of a sample with roughly 850,000 clones, 96% of them seen once. The naive CD8 fraction comprised CD45RO-negative cells positively selected for CCR7 and excluded terminally differentiated effector memory CD45RA+ cells. The source material was naive CD8+ T cells sorted from blood. These receptors all stem from a man aged 25-45 years in good health.

The CDR3 bases are TGCGCCAGCAGGCCGGCCGAGGGGATTGAAAAACTGTTTTTT. Translation: CASRPAEGIEKLFF. The chain is built from TRBV4-3 and TRBJ1-4; tentative D call: TRBD1 (5 bases). Germline loops: CDR1 LGHNA, CDR2 YSLEER. This CDR3 spans 14 amino acids. V lost 6 bases, J lost 7 bases, and 15 bases lay in between.

The chain recombines TRBV7-8 with TRBJ2-7; D remains unclear. CDR3 length: 15 residues. Trimming stripped 2 bases from V and 2 bases from J, with 13 bases between. Germline loops: CDR1 SGHVS, CDR2 FQNEAQ. This CDR3 is CASSLSGRPTYEQYF. The CDR3 DNA reads as TGTGCCAGCAGCTTATCGGGCAGGCCAACCTACGAGCAGTACTTC.

The chain is built from TRBV28 and TRBJ2-1, with TRBD2 identical over 9 bases. Germline values: CDR1 MDHEN, CDR2 SYDVKM. The V and J ends lost 6 bases and 6 bases, in that order; junction bases with no gene match: 9. CDR3 length: 15 amino acids. The CDR3 DNA sequence: TGTGCCAGCAGCCTGGGGACTAGCATCACCAATGAGCAGTTCTTC. Its translation is CASSLGTSITNEQFF. The whole variable domain, filled in from reference TRBV28 and TRBJ2-1, reads DVKVTQSSRYLVKRTGEKVFLECVQDMDHENMFWYRQDPGLGLRLIYFSYDVKMKEKGDIPEGYSVSREKKERFSLILESASTNQTSMYLCASSLGTSITNEQFFGPGTRLTVL.

The chain couples TRBV4-1 to TRBJ2-7, with 9 bases that match TRBD1. Unmatched junction bases numbered 7, after V lost 1 base and J lost 0 bases. Per germline, CDR1 MGHRA and CDR2 YSYEKL. The CDR3 extends over 17 amino acids. Written as DNA, the CDR3 is TGCGCCAGCAGCCAAGGCCCCGGGACAGGGAGCTCCTACGAGCAGTACTTC. The encoded protein is CASSQGPGTGSSYEQYF.

The rearrangement uses TRBV5-1 and TRBJ2-1, with D possibly matching TRBD1 (5 bases). Germline CDR1 SGHRS, CDR2 YFSETQ. The CDR3 is made up of 14 amino acids. Trimming cost V 0 bases and J 5 bases, with 9 bases left between them. The CDR3 sequence: CASSLDRRNNEQFF. CDR3 DNA sequence: TGCGCCAGCAGCTTGGACAGGAGAAACAATGAGCAGTTCTTC.

The chain carries TRBV5-1 and TRBJ2-2, with 10 bases fitting TRBD2. This CDR3 is 14 amino acids long. Per the germline V gene, CDR1 is SGHRS and CDR2 is YFSETQ. V shed 1 base, J shed 10 bases, and the junction held 4 bases outside the gene matches. CDR3 nucleotides: TGCGCCAGCAGCTTGACTAGCGGGATGGTGGAGCTGTTTTTT. Translated: CASSLTSGMVELFF.

V gene TRBV11-2 combines with J gene TRBJ2-1, with D possibly being TRBD2 (6 bases). CDR1 is SGHAT, CDR2 FQNNGV, per germline. V was cut by 1 base and J by 4 bases, with 11 bases left in between. The CDR3 is 15 residues long. The CDR3 bases are TGTGCCAGCAGCTTAGCTCCGGGGGATTACAATGAGCAGTTCTTC. Protein: CASSLAPGDYNEQFF.

This clone has only a few counts. The rearrangement joins TRBV7-6 to TRBJ2-3, with D hard to call. From germline, CDR1 is SGHVS and CDR2 FNYEAQ. The CDR3 is made up of 15 amino acids. Trimming stripped 2 bases from V and 2 bases from J, with 11 bases between. The CDR3 coding sequence is TGTGCCAGCAGCTTATATGGTGGCAACACAGATACGCAGTATTTT. Protein product: CASSLYGGNTDTQYF.

V gene TRBV2 combines with J gene TRBJ2-1, with a weak D call TRBD2 (6 bases). With 11 bases removed from V and 7 bases from J, the gap between germline ends came to 9 bases. Germline V gives CDR1 SNHLY, CDR2 FYNNEI. This CDR3 spans 10 amino acids. CDR3 amino acids: CAVRGNEQFF. As DNA, the CDR3 is TGTGCCGTACGGGGGAATGAGCAGTTCTTC.

The CDR3 bases are TGTGCCAGCAGCCCCCCACTGATTGGGACATACAATGAGCAGTTCTTC. Translated: CASSPPLIGTYNEQFF. The chain uses TRBV7-9 and TRBJ2-1; D might be TRBD1 (6 bases). Per germline, CDR1 SEHNR and CDR2 FQNEAQ (reference sequence). Trimming removed 5 bases from V and 4 bases from J, with 18 bases in between. The length of the CDR3 is 16 residues.

This clone came up once. Other nucleotide sequences in the sample specify the same CDR3. The V gene is TRBV19, the J gene TRBJ2-7; D gene ambiguous. The length of the CDR3 is 12 residues. Germline CDR1 reads LNHDA; CDR2 reads SQIVND (reference sequence). Trimming stripped 5 bases from V and 2 bases from J, with 7 bases between. The CDR3 sequence: CASSSDTYEQYF. CDR3 nucleotides: TGTGCCAGTAGTTCAGATACCTACGAGCAGTACTTC.

The CDR3 here is CASSQDPVGSGNTIYF. In nucleotides, the CDR3 is TGCGCCAGCAGCCAAGATCCGGTTGGCTCTGGAAACACCATATATTTT. The V call is TRBV4-3, the J call TRBJ1-3, with D hard to call. The CDR3 covers 16 residues. V lost 0 bases, J lost 0 bases, and 9 bases lay in between. Germline CDR1 LGHNA, CDR2 YSLEER.

Of note for this clone: In the same sample, other DNA sequences code for this CDR3. The chain carries TRBV7-3 and TRBJ2-1; the D gene is possibly TRBD2 (5 bases). CDR1 is SGHTA, CDR2 FQGTGA, per germline. The CDR3 length is 15 residues. V was trimmed by 1 base and J by 0 bases, leaving 7 bases between them. The CDR3: CASSLSGSSYNEQFF. CDR3 sequence (DNA): TGTGCCAGCAGCTTAAGCGGGTCCTCCTACAATGAGCAGTTCTTC.

This clone was observed a few times. CDR3 sequence reads: CASSRTGGGPGELFF. Here the CDR3 DNA reads TGTGCCAGCAGCCGGACAGGGGGAGGTCCCGGGGAGCTGTTTTTT. V is TRBV7-9 and J is TRBJ2-2; 10 nucleotides line up with TRBD1. This CDR3 comprises 15 residues. Germline values: CDR1 SEHNR, CDR2 FQNEAQ (reference sequence). V was pared by 5 bases and J by 6 bases, with 6 bases of the junction left unmatched.

The chain uses TRBV29-1 and TRBJ2-7, with a weak D call TRBD1 (6 bases). The germline V gene has CDR1 SQVTM and CDR2 ANQGSEA. The germline V and J ends were trimmed by 6 bases and 0 bases, with 12 bases remaining between them. The CDR3 contains 13 residues. The CDR3 DNA reads as TGCAGCGTCCGAGCGGACAGCTCCTACGAGCAGTACTTC. It encodes CSVRADSSYEQYF.

The chain uses TRBV25-1 and TRBJ2-7, with D perhaps assigned TRBD1 or TRBD2 (5 bases each). Germline CDR1 reads MGHDK; CDR2 reads SYGVNS. This CDR3 region has 13 residues. Trimming took off 9 bases at V and 3 bases at J, with 15 bases between the two ends. Written as DNA, the CDR3 is TGTGCCAGTTTGGGGGACGAGGGCTACGAGCAGTACTTC. It specifies CASLGDEGYEQYF.

This chain links TRBV7-9 with TRBJ2-1; the D call may be TRBD1 or TRBD2 (6 bases each). The V and J ends lost 9 bases and 6 bases respectively, with 18 bases between them. Germline loops: CDR1 SEHNR, CDR2 FQNEAQ (reference sequence). The CDR3 consists of 14 residues. The CDR3 here is CARGGSYGTNEQFF. The CDR3 DNA sequence: TGTGCCAGAGGGGGGTCGTACGGTACCAATGAGCAGTTCTTC.